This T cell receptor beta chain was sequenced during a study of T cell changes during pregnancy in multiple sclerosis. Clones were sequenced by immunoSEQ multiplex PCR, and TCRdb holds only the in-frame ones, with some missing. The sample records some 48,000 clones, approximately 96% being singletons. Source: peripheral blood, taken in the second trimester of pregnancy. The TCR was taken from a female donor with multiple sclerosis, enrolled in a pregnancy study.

The CDR3 spells CASSLAQNYEQYF. The CDR3 DNA is TGCGCCAGCAGCTTGGCGCAGAATTACGAGCAGTACTTC. The genes are TRBV5-1 and TRBJ2-7, with D uncertain. The V gene's germline CDR1 is SGHRS and CDR2 YFSETQ. There are 13 residues in the CDR3. The ends were cut back, 0 bases at V and 4 bases at J, with 8 bases in the middle.